This T cell receptor (beta chain) is drawn from a study of blood T cell repertoires in COVID-19. Study-wide context: Samples came from the United States, Italy and Spain, spanning acute and convalescent COVID-19. PBMCs, B-cell-depleted T cells, or T cells provided the cDNA or gDNA that made up the material.

J gave up 2 bases and V 5 bases, and 17 bases lay outside the gene matches. Germline-derived CDR1 and CDR2 are SEHNR and FQNEAQ (reference sequence). The CDR3 loop spans 19 amino acids. Study processing details: Estimates of nucleated cell counts were drawn from the amplification of reference gene primers. TCRdb keeps only in-frame clones here, not all; method: immunoSEQ multiplex PCR. The D gene and trimming were derived from the DNA, and the V and J assignments and clone size from that table. The sample carries 200,000 to 250,000 clones, about 87% recorded once. The sequence was collected from a man between 60 and 70 years old with acute or convalescent COVID-19. The genes are TRBV7-9 and TRBJ2-1; 8 positions match TRBD1. The sample consisted of peripheral blood. The CDR3 loop is CASSPNRGRTTPTYNEQFF. The CDR3 DNA reads as TGTGCCAGCAGCCCTAACAGGGGGAGGACTACTCCAACCTACAATGAGCAGTTCTTC.